Below are 12 T cell receptor beta chains sequenced from a single sample in a study of T cell repertoires in cytomegalovirus infection. One entry per CDR3 protein, called by TCRdb with MiXCR from the reads. The sample shows about 140,000 distinct CDR3 sequences, roughly 6.5% of them seen only once. Sequencing was performed on PBMCs. Receptor source: a human donor in good health (CMV status not recorded). Some clones in this sample may be carry-over from other donors' samples.

This clonotype has ten or more counts. CDR3 residues: CASCPQQGGTEAFF. Here the CDR3 DNA reads TGTGCCAGCTGTCCCCAGCAGGGGGGCACTGAAGCTTTCTTT. The chain recombines TRBV6-6 with TRBJ1-1; 7 nucleotides match TRBD1. The V segment lost 8 bases and the J segment 4 bases; nucleotides outside the gene matches: 10. The CDR3 extends over 14 amino acids. The germline V gene encodes CDR1 MNHNY and CDR2 SVGAGI (reference sequence).

This clonotype was detected many times. V is TRBV7-8 and J is TRBJ1-6; the D is unclear. V lost 5 bases, J lost 2 bases, and 10 bases lay in between. Per germline, CDR1 SGHVS and CDR2 FQNEAQ. CDR3 length: 15 residues. The chain's CDR3 is CASSLGRPYNSPLHF. The CDR3, as DNA: TGTGCCAGCAGCCTAGGGAGGCCCTATAATTCACCCCTCCACTTT.

The V and J genes are TRBV28 and TRBJ1-4; D call uncertain. The V gene lost 6 bases and the J gene lost 0 bases, with 14 bases spanning the gap. This CDR3 spans 16 amino acids. The germline CDR1 and CDR2 sequences are MDHEN and SYDVKM. Here the CDR3 reads CASRRVGGATNEKLFF. DNA of the CDR3: TGTGCCAGCAGGAGGGTGGGAGGTGCAACTAATGAAAAACTGTTTTTT.

At least ten counts were recorded for this clonotype. The chain recombines TRBV7-8 with TRBJ2-5, with D possibly TRBD1 on 6 matching bases. The CDR3 runs 15 residues. With 5 bases removed from V and 5 bases from J, the gap between germline ends came to 18 bases. Germline assignment: CDR1 SGHVS and CDR2 FQNEAQ. CDR3 amino acids: CASSQQGTHGETQYF. Written as DNA, the CDR3 is TGTGCCAGCAGCCAACAGGGCACCCACGGGGAGACCCAGTACTTC.

The sample holds a few counts of this clonotype. The V and J genes are TRBV20-1 and TRBJ1-6, with 7 bases that match TRBD1. Germline V gene lookup returns CDR1 DFQATT and CDR2 SNEGSKA (reference sequence). The CDR3 runs 14 residues. The V gene end was trimmed by 5 bases and the J gene end by 8 bases; junction bases not matched to a gene: 9. The CDR3: CSARQGPRDSPLHF. The CDR3 nucleotides read TGCAGTGCTCGACAGGGCCCGCGGGATTCACCCCTCCACTTT.

This chain joins TRBV5-4 and TRBJ2-4; the D gene is possibly TRBD1 (5 bases). Trimming took 4 bases from V and 0 from J, leaving 11 bases between them. Germline CDR1 reads SGHNT; CDR2 reads YYREEE (reference sequence). The length of the CDR3 is 15 residues. The chain's CDR3 is CASSTSGIAKNIQYF. The CDR3 DNA follows: TGTGCCAGCAGCACGTCAGGGATAGCCAAAAACATTCAGTACTTC. Based on the CDR3 plus reference TRBV5-4 and TRBJ2-4, the full variable domain is ETGVTQSPTHLIKTRGQQVTLRCSSQSGHNTVSWYQQALGQGPQFIFQYYREEENGRGNFPPRFSGLQFPNYSSELNVNALELDDSALYLCASSTSGIAKNIQYFGAGTRLSVL.

This clonotype occurred a few times. A much larger clone is a single base away; this may be a read error. The genes are TRBV28 and TRBJ1-5; D unclear. Germline values: CDR1 MDHEN, CDR2 SYDVKM. CDR3 size: 14 residues. V lost 7 bases and J 3 bases, leaving 13 bases between the germline ends. The CDR3 reads CASMSWGDNQPQHF. CDR3 coding DNA: TGTGCCAGCATGAGTTGGGGAGACAATCAGCCCCAGCATTTT.

The chain employs TRBV15 and TRBJ2-3; unclear D gene. Trimming removed 0 bases at V and 4 bases at J, with 11 bases between. CDR1 is LNHNV, CDR2 YYDKDF, per germline (reference sequence). The CDR3 spans 15 residues. CDR3 amino acids: CATSRDIDVADTQYF. DNA of the CDR3: TGTGCCACCAGCAGAGATATTGACGTAGCAGATACGCAGTATTTT.

This clonotype came up many times. Here the CDR3 DNA reads TGTGCCAGCAGTTACCCTACCCCAGATACGCAGTATTTT. Residues: CASSYPTPDTQYF. The V and J genes are TRBV6-6 and TRBJ2-3, with unresolved D. Germline V CDR1 and CDR2: MNHNY, SVGAGI (reference sequence). Trimming cost V 2 bases and J 4 bases, with 7 bases left between them. The CDR3 spans 13 residues.

This clonotype was found many times. This chain links TRBV7-2 with TRBJ2-7; 10 bases are a match to TRBD2. There are 15 residues in the CDR3. Per germline, CDR1 SGHTA and CDR2 FQGNSA. J was trimmed by 2 bases and V by 4 bases; bases with no gene match: 5. CDR3 sequence reads: CASSSRGTSAYEQYF. The CDR3 DNA is TGTGCCAGCAGCTCCCGGGGGACTAGCGCCTACGAGCAGTACTTC.

This clonotype was found many times. V and J are TRBV7-2 and TRBJ1-2; D gene uncertain. Germline V gives CDR1 SGHTA, CDR2 FQGNSA. The ends were cut back, 3 bases at V and 2 bases at J, with 13 bases in the middle. The CDR3 spans 15 residues. CDR3 amino acids: CASSFEGARNYGYTF. The CDR3 DNA sequence: TGTGCCAGCAGCTTTGAGGGTGCGAGGAACTATGGCTACACCTTC.

This clonotype came up many times. For the CDR3, the DNA is TGTGCCAGCAGCTTGCGGGACCCTCGTACAGATACGCAGTATTTT. It codes for CASSLRDPRTDTQYF. V is TRBV7-2 and J is TRBJ2-3; a possible D gene is TRBD2 (6 bases). The germline V gene encodes CDR1 SGHTA and CDR2 FQGNSA. Trimming took off 3 bases at V and 3 bases at J, with 13 bases between the two ends. This CDR3 contains 15 residues.